In this sample, the clone carrying this T cell receptor beta chain turned up many times. Its cognate antigen is unknown. The data belong to a study of human T cells and chemical hapten exposure. Study overall: Across its roughly 23 weeks, the study gave patients weekly diphenylcyclopropenone doses to the scalp. General observations from the study: There was alopecia in the donors, so their immune response may differ from that of healthy people.

Unique molecular identifiers were attached to individual cDNA molecules within the library. Via MiXCR, TCRdb re-called the RACE reads, giving one row per CDR3 protein. The table has some 80,000 distinct CDR3 sequences, roughly 10% seen once. Germline loops: CDR1 LGHDT, CDR2 YNNKEL (reference sequence). There are 15 residues in the CDR3. Between the trimmed V and J ends, which lost 4 bases and 4 bases, there was a span of 14 bases. Indicated time point: patch test 1, 2 weeks after DPC sensitization. Treatment meaning: therapeutic diphenylcyclopropenone sensitization with weekly scalp DPC. Sample: whole blood, taken in connection with sensitization to the hapten diphenylcyclopropenone (DPC). This chain connects TRBV3-1 to TRBJ1-5; D uncertain. The receptor's source is a woman aged 50 to 60 with alopecia areata. Some clones in this sample may be carry-over from other donors' samples. CDR3 DNA: TGTGCCAGCAGCCGGGGTTGGCCGATAAATCAGCCCCAGCATTTT. Its translation: CASSRGWPINQPQHF.